The rows below give T cell receptor beta chains drawn from one sample of a study of blood T cell repertoires in COVID-19. Sequencing was performed with immunoSEQ multiplex PCR; in TCRdb, only in-frame clones are kept and a portion is missing. The sample records some 170,000 clones, 90% being singletons. Sequencing input: peripheral blood. These receptors all stem from a man aged 60 to 75 with active or convalescent COVID-19. CDR3s include the opening cysteine and the closing phenylalanine or tryptophan. The D gene is left open where the match is weak. A clone size is listed for some rows: how often the clone was seen (once, few, many), or a class if it is expanded.

TRBD1	TRBV19	-	TRBJ1-2	TGTGCCAGTAGTACCTTGGACAGGGGGCATGGCTACACCTTC	CASSTLDRGHGYTF
-	TRBV19	-	TRBJ1-5	TGTGCCAGTAGTATAGCTTCGAGGGATCAGCCCCAGCATTTT	CASSIASRDQPQHF
TRBD1	TRBV30	-	TRBJ1-1	TGTGCCTGGAGTCCCGGGACAGGGAACACTGAAGCTTTCTTT	CAWSPGTGNTEAFF
TRBD1	TRBV7-9	-	TRBJ2-2	TGTGCCAGCAGCTCACGACCGGGACAGGTCATCACCGGGGAGCTGTTTTTT	CASSSRPGQVITGELFF
TRBD2	TRBV3-1/TRBV3-2	-	TRBJ2-1	TGTGCCAGCAGCCCGCGGACTAGCGGAGACCATTACAATGAGCAGTTCTTC	CASSPRTSGDHYNEQFF
-	TRBV2	-	TRBJ2-2	TGTGCCAGCCGGTCCCGTTTTGGCACCGGGGAGCTGTTTTTT	CASRSRFGTGELFF
TRBD2	TRBV5-1	-	TRBJ2-5	TGCGCCAGCAGCTTACTAGCGGGCGGGGAGACCCAGTACTTC	CASSLLAGGETQYF
-	TRBV3-1/TRBV3-2	-	TRBJ2-1	TGTGCCAGCAGCCCCCTAGCTGGAGAGCAGTTCTTC	CASSPLAGEQFF
-	TRBV19	once	TRBJ1-3	TGTGCCAGTACCAGGGTGACGGCGGACGGAAACACCATATATTTT	CASTRVTADGNTIYF
TRBD1	TRBV6-5	-	TRBJ1-2	TGTGCCAGCAGTTTGGACAGGCTCTCCTATGGCTACACCTTC	CASSLDRLSYGYTF
TRBD2	TRBV19	-	TRBJ2-1	TGTGCCAGTAAGAGGCGAGCGGGAGTCATGAGCAATGAGCAGTTCTTC	CASKRRAGVMSNEQFF
TRBD1	TRBV10-3	once	TRBJ2-3	TGTGCCATCAGTAAAAACCGGGACAGCTGGGGCACAGATACGCAGTATTTT	CAISKNRDSWGTDTQYF